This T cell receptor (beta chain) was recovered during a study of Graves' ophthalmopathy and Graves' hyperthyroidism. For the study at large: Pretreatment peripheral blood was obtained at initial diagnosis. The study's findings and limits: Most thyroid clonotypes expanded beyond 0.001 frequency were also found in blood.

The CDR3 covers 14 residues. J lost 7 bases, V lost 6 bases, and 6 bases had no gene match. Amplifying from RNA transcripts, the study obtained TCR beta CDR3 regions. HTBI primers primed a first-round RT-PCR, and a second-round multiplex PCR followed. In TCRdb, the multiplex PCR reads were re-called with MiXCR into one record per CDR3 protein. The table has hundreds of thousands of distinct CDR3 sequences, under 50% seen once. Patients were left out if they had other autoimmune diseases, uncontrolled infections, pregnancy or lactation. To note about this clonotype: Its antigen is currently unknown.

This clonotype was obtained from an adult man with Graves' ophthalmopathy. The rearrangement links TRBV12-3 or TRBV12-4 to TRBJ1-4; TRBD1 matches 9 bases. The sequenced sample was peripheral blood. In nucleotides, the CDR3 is TGTGCCAGCAGGACCGGGACAGGGACTGAAAAACTGTTTTTT. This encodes CASRTGTGTEKLFF.